This TCR beta chain emerged from a study of OX40 agonist ivuxolimab in advanced cancers. As for the study in general: With ivuxolimab, an agonistic anti-OX40 (CD134) antibody, patients were treated.

Systemic immunosuppression or a history of autoimmune disease excluded patients. The table came from immunoSEQ multiplex PCR; TCRdb's copy has only in-frame clones and leaves some out. This table holds 35,000 to 50,000 clones, more than 75% found once. CDR1 and CDR2 (germline): SGHNT, YENEEA. V lost 1 base to trimming and J lost 0 bases; unmatched junction nucleotides: 9. The CDR3 has 18 residues. The clonotype comes from an adult with an advanced solid tumor such as melanoma, head and neck, liver or kidney cancer. The sample here was CD4+ or CD8+ T cells sorted from blood, taken in a trial of the OX40 agonist ivuxolimab. The chain joins TRBV11-3 to TRBJ2-7; 10 bases agree with TRBD1. The CDR3 bases are TGTGCCAGCAGCTTAGGACAGGGGGCCTCCCGAACCTCCTACGAGCAGTACTTC. Its translation: CASSLGQGASRTSYEQYF.